These T cell receptor beta chains were read from a single sample in a study of CD8+CD57+ T cells in acquired aplastic anemia. Via MiXCR, TCRdb re-called the reads, giving one row per CDR3 protein. The sample records 310,000 or so distinct CDR3 sequences, 50% to 65% being singletons. Specimen: sorted CD4+, CD8+, or CD8+CD57+ T cells (not recorded which) from PBMCs. Source of these receptors: a human donor with aplastic anemia. Each CDR3 is given with its conserved first and last residue. Fields, in order: J gene, V gene, clone size, D gene, CDR3 protein, CDR3 DNA. The D gene is left open where the match is weak. Rows give clone size only sometimes, using once, few, many, or a class for an expanded clone.

>TRBJ2-6|TRBV10-3|.|TRBD2
CAISGGGGFTGANVLTF
TGTGCCATCAGTGGGGGCGGGGGGTTTACTGGGGCCAACGTCCTGACTTTC
>TRBJ2-7|TRBV19|.|TRBD1
CASSIGGTGTDEQYF
TGTGCCAGTAGTATAGGGGGGACAGGGACGGACGAGCAGTACTTC
>TRBJ2-3|TRBV7-2|.|TRBD2
CASAQAGADTQYF
TGTGCCAGCGCCCAAGCGGGAGCCGATACGCAGTATTTT
>TRBJ1-1|TRBV2|.|TRBD1
CASSRDRELAAFF
TGTGCCAGCTCTCGGGACAGGGAACTAGCAGCTTTCTTT
>TRBJ1-1|TRBV7-2|.|.
CASSSHHRGLNTEAFF
TGTGCCAGCAGCTCGCACCATAGAGGTTTGAACACTGAAGCTTTCTTT
>TRBJ1-2|TRBV19|.|.
CASSSPDKNDGYTF
TGTGCCAGTAGTTCCCCGGACAAGAATGACGGCTACACCTTC
>TRBJ2-1|TRBV7-2|.|TRBD1
CASSLAERTGGFF
TGTGCCAGCAGCTTAGCCGAAAGGACAGGGGGATTCTTC
>TRBJ2-7|TRBV7-2|.|TRBD2
CASSQGSGGSYEQYF
TGTGCCAGCAGCCAAGGCTCGGGAGGTTCCTACGAGCAGTACTTC
>TRBJ2-2|TRBV14|.|TRBD2
CASSQGAGTANTGELFF
TGTGCCAGCAGTCAGGGAGCGGGGACCGCGAACACCGGGGAGCTGTTTTTT
>TRBJ2-2|TRBV7-7|few|TRBD2
CASRPTSGGNTGELFF
TGTGCTAGCAGGCCCACTAGCGGGGGGAACACCGGGGAGCTGTTTTTT